Presented here are 5 T cell receptor beta chains from one specimen sequenced in a study of control samples from healthy donors and cancer patients. The repertoire was sequenced with immunoSEQ multiplex PCR; TCRdb's copy has only in-frame clones and lacks some. The data contain about 140,000 clones, about 90% of them singletons. Material for sequencing was blood. These receptors came from a man younger than 30 in good health.

The chain employs TRBV2 and TRBJ2-7; weak D call: TRBD2 (7 bases). The V end lost 7 bases, the J end lost 6 bases, and 13 bases lay between the germline ends. This CDR3 spans 12 amino acids. Looked up from germline, CDR1 is SNHLY and CDR2 is FYNNEI. Written as DNA, the CDR3 is TGTGCCAGCATGGGGGGGGGCGCCGAGCAGTACTTC. Its translation is CASMGGGAEQYF.

V and J are TRBV5-4 and TRBJ2-2; the D gene is possibly TRBD2 (5 bases). The length of the CDR3 is 13 residues. Germline V CDR1 and CDR2: SGHNT, YYREEE (reference sequence). The V end was cut by 4 bases, the J end by 5 bases, with 9 bases between. The CDR3 coding sequence is TGTGCCAGCAGCCAACGGGAAACCGGGGAGCTGTTTTTT. Translating gives CASSQRETGELFF.

The chain joins TRBV2 to TRBJ2-7; 12 nucleotides align to TRBD2. CDR1 and CDR2 (germline): SNHLY, FYNNEI. V lost 3 bases, J lost 1 base, and 7 bases stayed unmatched. The CDR3 has 17 amino acids. This CDR3 reads CASSDTSGGRRSYEQYF. For the CDR3, the DNA is TGTGCCAGCAGTGATACTAGCGGGGGGCGAAGGTCCTACGAGCAGTACTTC.

The chain carries TRBV11-3 and TRBJ1-2; D might be TRBD1 (6 bases). The CDR3 consists of 16 residues. CDR1 SGHNT and CDR2 YENEEA come from the germline V gene. With 1 base removed from V and 2 bases from J, the gap between germline ends came to 14 bases. In nucleotides, the CDR3 is TGTGCCAGCAGCTTAGTTCTAGGTGGACAGAACTATGGCTACACCTTC. Its protein is CASSLVLGGQNYGYTF.

This sequence joins TRBV5-1 and TRBJ2-2, with 8 bases matching TRBD1. The CDR3 has 15 residues. After removal of 0 bases from V and 5 bases from J, the junction contained 3 bases not matched to a gene. CDR1 is SGHRS and CDR2 is YFSETQ in the germline V gene. The CDR3 region has the DNA TGCGCCAGCAGCTTGGAGGACAGGGTTACCGGGGAGCTGTTTTTT. Amino acids: CASSLEDRVTGELFF.